This entry features one TCR beta chain sequence. Its antigen is undetermined. The source of the sample is a study of OX40 agonist ivuxolimab in advanced cancers. Study background: Dose-escalation patients had hepatocellular carcinoma, melanoma, renal cell or head and neck cancer. Prior therapy, whether anti-PD-1, anti-PD-L1 or anti-CTLA-4, was allowed, and approximately 40% had some. Study results and limitations: In CD8+ T cells, expanded clones were on average more numerous than in CD4+.

Clones were read by immunoSEQ multiplex PCR, and TCRdb kept only the in-frame ones, dropping some. The table lists tens of thousands of clones, roughly 94% of them singletons. The CDR3 is 17 amino acids. Germline CDR1 MNHEY, CDR2 SMNVEV (reference sequence). V lost 5 bases and J 7 bases, leaving 26 bases between the germline ends. This chain connects TRBV27 to TRBJ2-5; maybe TRBD1 (7 bases). This sequence originates from an adult with an advanced solid tumor such as melanoma, head and neck, liver or kidney cancer. Sequenced material: CD4+ or CD8+ T cells sorted from blood, taken in a trial of the OX40 agonist ivuxolimab. The CDR3 sequence: CASSGMSPGQLGGTQYF. CDR3 bases: TGTGCCAGCAGTGGTATGTCCCCGGGACAGCTCGGGGGGACCCAGTACTTC.